This paragraph covers one T cell receptor (beta chain) sequence. TCRdb keeps only in-frame clones here, not all; method: immunoSEQ multiplex PCR. Of roughly 72,000 clones in the sample, approximately 94% were seen once. The data belong to a study of technical replicates of blood from a few donors. From germline, CDR1 is MNHEY and CDR2 SMNVEV (reference sequence). Trimming stripped 5 bases from V and 3 bases from J, with 10 bases between. The CDR3 consists of 13 residues. Sequencing was carried out using T cells isolated from PBMCs. The gene calls are TRBV27 and TRBJ1-1, with D possibly matching TRBD1 (6 bases). The clonotype originates from a human donor in good health. CDR3 nucleotide sequence: TGTGCCAGCAGTCACCGACAGGACACTGAAGCTTTCTTT. Translated, it gives CASSHRQDTEAFF.